What follows are 9 T cell receptor beta chains derived from one specimen sequenced in a study of early T cells in non-severe SARS-CoV-2 infection. TCRdb fed the 5' RACE reads into MiXCR, producing one record per CDR3 protein. The table lists over 50,000 distinct CDR3 sequences, around an eighth of them singletons. Sequencing used whole blood. The origin of the receptors is an adult who was a healthcare worker with PCR-confirmed SARS-CoV-2 infection or an uninfected control (not recorded which).

This chain connects TRBV3-1 to TRBJ2-7, with no clear D. This CDR3 is 13 amino acids long. Trimming removed 0 bases from V and 5 bases from J, with 8 bases in between. Germline V CDR1 and CDR2: LGHDT, YNNKEL (reference sequence). The CDR3 loop is CASSQERGHEQYF. CDR3 nucleotide sequence: TGTGCCAGCAGCCAAGAAAGAGGTCACGAGCAGTACTTC.

This chain links TRBV14 with TRBJ1-6; the D is unclear. The CDR3 loop spans 13 amino acids. Germline CDR1 and CDR2: SGHDN and FVKESK. V gave up 0 bases and J gave up 10 bases, with 7 bases separating them. The CDR3 is CASSQDRSSPLHF. The CDR3 DNA reads TGTGCCAGCAGCCAAGACCGGAGCTCACCCCTCCACTTT. Filled out from reference TRBV14 and TRBJ1-6, the complete variable domain reads EAGVTQFPSHSVIEKGQTVTLRCDPISGHDNLYWYRRVMGKEIKFLLHFVKESKQDESGMPNNRFLAERTGGTYSTLKVQPAELEDSGVYFCASSQDRSSPLHFGNGTRLTVT.

There are many counts of this clonotype. The chain couples TRBV7-9 to TRBJ1-2, with D possibly TRBD1 on 5 matching bases. Germline CDR1 SEHNR, CDR2 FQNEAQ (reference sequence). Trimming shortened V by 5 bases and J by 4 bases, and 11 bases separated the two germline ends. There are 13 residues in the CDR3. This CDR3 reads CASSTGTAYGYTF. The CDR3 DNA reads as TGTGCCAGCAGCACCGGGACGGCCTATGGCTACACCTTC. The full variable domain, completed using reference TRBV7-9 and TRBJ1-2, is DTGVSQNPRHKITKRGQNVTFRCDPISEHNRLYWYRQTLGQGPEFLTYFQNEAQLEKSRLLSDRFSAERPKGSFSTLEIQRTEQGDSAMYLCASSTGTAYGYTFGSGTRLTVV.

This sequence joins TRBV7-8 and TRBJ2-7; 9 bases fit TRBD2. The CDR3 consists of 18 residues. Germline V gives CDR1 SGHVS, CDR2 FQNEAQ. V lost 5 bases and J lost 4; bases outside the gene matches: 18. CDR3 residues: CASSPPEGGGAMFYEQYF. The CDR3 nucleotides are TGTGCCAGCAGCCCCCCGGAAGGCGGGGGGGCCATGTTTTACGAGCAGTACTTC.

There are many counts of this clonotype. The CDR3 loop is CAIRTGGPQNEQYF. CDR3 sequence (DNA): TGTGCCATCAGAACAGGGGGCCCTCAGAACGAGCAGTACTTC. The chain combines TRBV10-3 with TRBJ2-7; TRBD1 matches 9 bases. Unmatched junction bases numbered 8, after V lost 6 bases and J lost 5 bases. The length of the CDR3 is 14 residues. Per germline, CDR1 ENHRY and CDR2 SYGVKD.

This clonotype has ten or more counts. This sequence joins TRBV28 and TRBJ2-5, with TRBD1 identical over 7 bases. V shed 3 bases, J shed 5 bases, and the junction held 9 bases outside the gene matches. CDR3 size: 15 residues. Germline V gene data show CDR1 as MDHEN and CDR2 as SYDVKM. The CDR3 is CASSFSETGKETQYF. The CDR3 DNA reads as TGTGCCAGCAGTTTTTCAGAGACAGGGAAGGAGACCCAGTACTTC.

The gene calls are TRBV30 and TRBJ1-4, with 9 nucleotides matching TRBD1. This CDR3 spans 14 amino acids. V lost 3 bases and J lost 5; bases outside the gene matches: 4. Germline CDR1 GTSNPN, CDR2 SVGIG (reference sequence). The CDR3 is CAWRPGTGNEKLFF. The CDR3 DNA is TGTGCCTGGAGGCCCGGGACAGGGAATGAAAAACTGTTTTTT.

This clonotype was detected many times. The V and J genes are TRBV5-1 and TRBJ1-1, with D possibly matching TRBD1 (6 bases). The CDR3 length is 13 residues. V lost 7 bases to trimming and J lost 1 base, with 11 bases between them. Germline V gene sequence: CDR1 SGHRS, CDR2 YFSETQ. Here the CDR3 DNA reads TGCGCCAGCTCGGTGGGGGCGAACACTGAAGCTTTCTTT. It yields the protein CASSVGANTEAFF.

Ten or more counts support this clonotype. This chain joins TRBV6-6 and TRBJ1-5; weak D call: TRBD1 (5 bases). The germline V gene encodes CDR1 MNHNY and CDR2 SVGAGI (reference sequence). V lost 7 bases to trimming and J lost 4 bases, with 20 bases between them. The CDR3 is 16 residues long. The CDR3 DNA reads as TGTGCCAGCACCCAACCCACCGGGACGGGGAATCAGCCCCAGCATTTT. Translated: CASTQPTGTGNQPQHF.